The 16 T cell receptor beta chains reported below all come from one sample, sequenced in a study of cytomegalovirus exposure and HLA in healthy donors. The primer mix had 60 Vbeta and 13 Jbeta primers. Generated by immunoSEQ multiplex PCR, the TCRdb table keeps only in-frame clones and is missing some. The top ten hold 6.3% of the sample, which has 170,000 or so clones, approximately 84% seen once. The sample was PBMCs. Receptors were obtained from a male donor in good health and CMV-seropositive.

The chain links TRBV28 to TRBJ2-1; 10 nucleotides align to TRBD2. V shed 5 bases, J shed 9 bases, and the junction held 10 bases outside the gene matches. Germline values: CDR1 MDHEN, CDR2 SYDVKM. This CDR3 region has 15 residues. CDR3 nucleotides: TGTGCCAGCAGTGTTGGACTAGCGGAGGGAGGTGAGCAGTTCTTC. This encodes CASSVGLAEGGEQFF.

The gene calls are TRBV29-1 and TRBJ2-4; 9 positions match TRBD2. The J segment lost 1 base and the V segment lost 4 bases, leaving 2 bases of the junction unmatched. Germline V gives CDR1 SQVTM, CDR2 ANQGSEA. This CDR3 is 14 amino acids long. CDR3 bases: TGCAGCGTTGCGCGGGAGGGGGCCAAAAACATTCAGTACTTC. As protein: CSVAREGAKNIQYF.

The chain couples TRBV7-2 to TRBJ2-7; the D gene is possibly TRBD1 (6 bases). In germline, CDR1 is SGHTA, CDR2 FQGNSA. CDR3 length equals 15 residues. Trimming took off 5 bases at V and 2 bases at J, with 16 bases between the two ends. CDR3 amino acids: CASSISPTGTYEQYF. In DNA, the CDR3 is TGTGCCAGCAGCATATCACCGACAGGCACCTACGAGCAGTACTTC.

The CDR3 coding sequence is TGTGCCAGCAGTTACTCCGGGAACACCGGGGAGCTGTTTTTT. It is translated as CASSYSGNTGELFF. The chain combines TRBV6-5 with TRBJ2-2; D gene ambiguous. V was shortened by 0 bases and J by 1 base, with 3 bases between the two germline ends. This CDR3 is built from 14 residues. The germline gives CDR1 MNHEY, CDR2 SVGAGI.

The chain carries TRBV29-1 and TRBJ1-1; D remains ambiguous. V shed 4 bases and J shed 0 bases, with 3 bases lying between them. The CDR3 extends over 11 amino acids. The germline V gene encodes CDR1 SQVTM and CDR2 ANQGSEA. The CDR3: CSVAVNTEAFF. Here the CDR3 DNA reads TGCAGCGTTGCAGTGAACACTGAAGCTTTCTTT.

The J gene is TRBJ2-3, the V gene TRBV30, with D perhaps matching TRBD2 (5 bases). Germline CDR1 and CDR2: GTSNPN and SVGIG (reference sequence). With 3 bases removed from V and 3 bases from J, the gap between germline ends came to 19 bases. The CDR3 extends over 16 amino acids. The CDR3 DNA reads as TGTGCCTGGAGAGGAAGGGCAGCATGGAGGACAGATACGCAGTATTTT. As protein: CAWRGRAAWRTDTQYF.

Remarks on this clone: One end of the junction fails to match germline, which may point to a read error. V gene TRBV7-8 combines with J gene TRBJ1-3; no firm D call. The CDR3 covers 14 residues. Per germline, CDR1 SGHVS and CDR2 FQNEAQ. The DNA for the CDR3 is TGTGCCAGCAGCTTAGGAGGCATCGGAAGCACCATATATTTT. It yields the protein CASSLGGIGSTIYF.

This CDR3 reads CASSHRGLTVGKTQYF. CDR3 nucleotides: TGTGCCAGCAGCCATCGCGGCCTGACGGTCGGGAAGACCCAGTACTTC. J is TRBJ2-5 and V is TRBV14; TRBD2 might be the D (5 bases). Germline V CDR1 and CDR2: SGHDN, FVKESK. CDR3 length equals 16 residues. V lost 3 bases and J 6 bases, leaving 20 bases between the germline ends.

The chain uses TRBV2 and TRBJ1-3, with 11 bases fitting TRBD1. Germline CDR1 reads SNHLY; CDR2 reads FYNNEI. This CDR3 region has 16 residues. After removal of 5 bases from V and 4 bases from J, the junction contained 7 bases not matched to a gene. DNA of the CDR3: TGTGCCAGCAGTAGCAGGACAGGGGGCCTGGGAAACACCATATATTTT. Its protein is CASSSRTGGLGNTIYF.

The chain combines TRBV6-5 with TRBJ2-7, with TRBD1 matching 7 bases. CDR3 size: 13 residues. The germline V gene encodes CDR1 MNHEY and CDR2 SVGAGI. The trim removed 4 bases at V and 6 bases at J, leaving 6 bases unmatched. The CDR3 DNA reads TGTGCCAGCAGTTTCGACAGGGTTATCGAGCAGTACTTC. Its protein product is CASSFDRVIEQYF.

CDR3 bases: TGTGCCAGCAGCGTAGGGGAGAGATCCATGGAAGCTTTCTTT. As protein: CASSVGERSMEAFF. The chain couples TRBV9 to TRBJ1-1; D is unclear. This CDR3 is 14 amino acids long. V lost 0 bases to trimming and J lost 8 bases, with 14 bases between them. The germline CDR1 and CDR2 sequences are SGDLS and YYNGEE.

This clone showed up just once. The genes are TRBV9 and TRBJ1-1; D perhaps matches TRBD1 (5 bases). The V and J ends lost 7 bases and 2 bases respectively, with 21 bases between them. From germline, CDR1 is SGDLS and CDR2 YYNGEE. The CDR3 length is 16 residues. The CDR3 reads CASVRGTTAGNTEAFF. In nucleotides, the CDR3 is TGTGCCAGCGTGCGAGGAACGACAGCGGGTAACACTGAAGCTTTCTTT. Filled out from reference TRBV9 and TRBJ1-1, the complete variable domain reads DSGVTQTPKHLITATGQRVTLRCSPRSGDLSVYWYQQSLDQGLQFLIQYYNGEERAKGNILERFSAQQFPDLHSELNLSSLELGDSALYFCASVRGTTAGNTEAFFGQGTRLTVV.

CDR3: CASTGYNEQFF. Here the CDR3 DNA reads TGTGCCAGCACAGGTTACAATGAGCAGTTCTTC. The V call is TRBV25-1, the J call TRBJ2-1; D is uncertain. Trimming shortened V by 7 bases and J by 4 bases, and 5 bases separated the two germline ends. CDR1 is MGHDK, CDR2 SYGVNS, per germline. This CDR3 contains 11 residues.

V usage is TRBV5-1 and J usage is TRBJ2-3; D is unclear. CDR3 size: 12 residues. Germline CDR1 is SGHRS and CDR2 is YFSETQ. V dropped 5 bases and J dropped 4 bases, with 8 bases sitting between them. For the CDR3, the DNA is TGCGCCAGCAGTCCAGCGCCAGATACGCAGTATTTT. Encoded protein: CASSPAPDTQYF.

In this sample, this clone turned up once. CDR3 sequence reads: CASSIDAGELFF. In nucleotides, the CDR3 is TGTGCCAGTAGTATAGACGCCGGGGAGCTGTTTTTT. This sequence joins TRBV19 and TRBJ2-2; no reliable D call. Germline-derived CDR1 and CDR2 are LNHDA and SQIVND (reference sequence). The CDR3 extends over 12 amino acids. V dropped 0 bases and J dropped 6 bases, with 2 bases sitting between them.

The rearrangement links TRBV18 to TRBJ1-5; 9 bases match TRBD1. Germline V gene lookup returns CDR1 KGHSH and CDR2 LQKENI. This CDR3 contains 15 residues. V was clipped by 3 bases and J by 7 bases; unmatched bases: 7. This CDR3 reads CASSPGQGGLQPQHF. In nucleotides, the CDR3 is TGTGCCAGCTCACCGGGACAGGGAGGGTTGCAGCCCCAGCATTTT.